Presented here are 15 T cell receptor beta chains from one specimen sequenced in a study of OX40 agonist ivuxolimab in advanced cancers. Sequenced by immunoSEQ multiplex PCR; TCRdb stores in-frame clones only, minus some. The sample contains tens of thousands of clones, 70% to 90% of which appear only once. Sequenced material: CD4+ or CD8+ T cells sorted from blood, taken in a trial of the OX40 agonist ivuxolimab. The receptors derive from an adult with an advanced solid tumor such as melanoma, head and neck, liver or kidney cancer.

Here the CDR3 DNA reads TGTGCCAGCAGCAAATCAGAGGGGCTCACCGGGGAGCTGTTTTTT. It yields the protein CASSKSEGLTGELFF. The chain has TRBV6-5 and TRBJ2-2; perhaps D is TRBD1 or TRBD2 (5 bases each). Germline V gene data show CDR1 as MNHEY and CDR2 as SVGAGI. The CDR3 totals 15 residues. V lost 6 bases, J lost 4 bases, and 15 bases lay in between.

The chain combines TRBV11-2 with TRBJ2-3; D is undetermined. Trimming cost V 4 bases and J 7 bases, with 15 bases left between them. The CDR3 loop spans 14 amino acids. Germline assignment: CDR1 SGHAT and CDR2 FQNNGV. CDR3 sequence (DNA): TGTGCCAGCAGCTCACCTTTTAGTTTGAATACGCAGTATTTT. Translated: CASSSPFSLNTQYF.

This clone showed up just once. The V gene is TRBV6-1, the J gene TRBJ1-4; no clear D. Germline V gives CDR1 MNHNS, CDR2 SASEGT. V shed 3 bases and J shed 0 bases, with 8 bases lying between them. There are 15 residues in the CDR3. This chain's CDR3 is CASSESPATNEKLFF. CDR3 nucleotides: TGTGCCAGCAGTGAGTCCCCTGCAACTAATGAAAAACTGTTTTTT.

The count of this clone is one. The rearrangement links TRBV5-8 to TRBJ2-1; tentative D call: TRBD2 (6 bases). Trimming took off 2 bases at V and 0 bases at J, with 15 bases between the two ends. Germline V gene data show CDR1 as SGHTS and CDR2 as YDEGEE. This CDR3 region has 17 residues. The CDR3 reads CASSLPGLLGSYNEQFF. The CDR3 DNA reads as TGTGCCAGCAGCTTACCGGGACTGTTGGGCTCCTACAATGAGCAGTTCTTC.

V and J are TRBV11-2 and TRBJ1-2; D gene unclear. This CDR3 contains 17 residues. Germline V gives CDR1 SGHAT, CDR2 FQNNGV. The V gene lost 3 bases and the J gene lost 5 bases, with 22 bases spanning the gap. In nucleotides, the CDR3 is TGTGCCAGCAGCTTCCGCGGGAGCGGGGAGTTTCGTTATGGCTACACCTTC. Its protein is CASSFRGSGEFRYGYTF.

The J gene is TRBJ2-1, the V gene TRBV10-2; TRBD2 matches 7 bases. The CDR3 extends over 15 amino acids. Germline V gene lookup returns CDR1 WSHSY and CDR2 SAAADI. V lost 2 bases to trimming and J lost 2 bases; unmatched junction nucleotides: 3. The CDR3 sequence: CASSETSVPYNEQFF. The CDR3 coding sequence is TGCGCCAGCAGTGAGACTAGCGTCCCCTACAATGAGCAGTTCTTC.

For the CDR3, the DNA is TGCGCCAGCACCCCACACGGAGATAGCAATCAGCCCCAGCATTTT. Protein product: CASTPHGDSNQPQHF. The chain combines TRBV4-1 with TRBJ1-5; the D is unclear. Trimming took off 7 bases at V and 0 bases at J, with 13 bases between the two ends. The CDR3 has 15 residues. The germline V gene has CDR1 MGHRA and CDR2 YSYEKL.

This clone was seen a single time. This chain joins TRBV27 and TRBJ2-7, with 13 bases lining up with TRBD2. The length of the CDR3 is 16 residues. Germline CDR1 MNHEY, CDR2 SMNVEV (reference sequence). V lost 6 bases to trimming and J lost 2 bases; unmatched junction nucleotides: 7. The CDR3 DNA follows: TGTGCCAGCAGGCCAAAGGGACTAGCGGGACCCTACGAGCAGTACTTC. Residues: CASRPKGLAGPYEQYF.

The chain couples TRBV7-9 to TRBJ2-1, with TRBD2 matching over 10 bases. After removal of 6 bases from V and 0 bases from J, the junction contained 2 bases not matched to a gene. The CDR3 extends over 15 amino acids. Germline V gives CDR1 SEHNR, CDR2 FQNEAQ (reference sequence). The CDR3 coding sequence is TGTGCCAGCAGAAGACTAGCGGGCTCCTACAATGAGCAGTTCTTC. It codes for CASRRLAGSYNEQFF. Using reference TRBV7-9 and TRBJ2-1 for the parts outside the CDR3, the full variable domain is DTGVSQNPRHKITKRGQNVTFRCDPISEHNRLYWYRQTLGQGPEFLTYFQNEAQLEKSRLLSDRFSAERPKGSFSTLEIQRTEQGDSAMYLCASRRLAGSYNEQFFGPGTRLTVL.

This chain links TRBV5-4 with TRBJ2-7, with 11 nucleotides matching TRBD2. From germline, CDR1 is SGHNT and CDR2 YYREEE (reference sequence). This CDR3 contains 15 residues. With 3 bases clipped from V and 2 bases from J, the junction kept 4 bases outside the gene matches. CDR3: CASSSGLAGTYEQYF. The CDR3 DNA follows: TGTGCCAGCAGCTCCGGACTAGCGGGTACCTACGAGCAGTACTTC. Full variable domain (rest looked up from reference TRBV5-4 and TRBJ2-7): ETGVTQSPTHLIKTRGQQVTLRCSSQSGHNTVSWYQQALGQGPQFIFQYYREEENGRGNFPPRFSGLQFPNYSSELNVNALELDDSALYLCASSSGLAGTYEQYFGPGTRLTVT.

This rearrangement joins TRBV19 to TRBJ2-2, with D possibly TRBD2 on 6 matching bases. The germline V and J ends were trimmed by 8 bases and 1 base, with 8 bases remaining between them. CDR1 LNHDA and CDR2 SQIVND come from the germline V gene (reference sequence). There are 13 residues in the CDR3. The CDR3 reads CASGRMNTGELFF. DNA of the CDR3: TGTGCCAGTGGGAGGATGAACACCGGGGAGCTGTTTTTT.

V is TRBV6-5 and J is TRBJ2-1, with 8 bases fitting TRBD1. V trimming: 6 bases; J trimming: 9 bases; junction bases outside the gene matches: 10. This CDR3 is built from 14 residues. Germline-derived CDR1 and CDR2 are MNHEY and SVGAGI. The CDR3 sequence is CASSRDRLGGEQFF. Here the CDR3 DNA reads TGTGCCAGCAGCAGGGACAGGCTCGGGGGTGAGCAGTTCTTC.

The chain recombines TRBV6-1 with TRBJ2-1, with 10 bases fitting TRBD2. The CDR3 covers 15 residues. Losses at the gene ends were 6 bases for V and 8 bases for J; bases not matched to a gene: 10. Germline values: CDR1 MNHNS, CDR2 SASEGT. The CDR3 here is CASRDRPSGSDEQFF. The CDR3 DNA sequence: TGTGCCAGCAGAGACCGTCCTAGCGGGAGCGATGAGCAGTTCTTC.

The chain has TRBV7-8 and TRBJ2-1, with D perhaps matching TRBD1 (5 bases). Trimming pared 1 base from V and 2 bases from J, leaving 27 bases between. CDR3 size: 21 residues. Germline V gives CDR1 SGHVS, CDR2 FQNEAQ. CDR3 residues: CASSLVLAQYIDSTTYNEQFF. CDR3 nucleotide sequence: TGTGCCAGCAGCTTAGTCCTCGCCCAATACATCGACAGCACCACCTACAATGAGCAGTTCTTC.

The chain joins TRBV2 to TRBJ2-1; 16 positions agree with TRBD2. The V and J ends lost 2 bases and 8 bases, in that order; junction bases with no gene match: 3. The germline gives CDR1 SNHLY, CDR2 FYNNEI. CDR3 length equals 16 residues. The chain's CDR3 is CASSEIGTSGRDEQFF. CDR3 nucleotides: TGTGCCAGCAGTGAAATCGGGACTAGCGGGAGGGATGAGCAGTTCTTC.